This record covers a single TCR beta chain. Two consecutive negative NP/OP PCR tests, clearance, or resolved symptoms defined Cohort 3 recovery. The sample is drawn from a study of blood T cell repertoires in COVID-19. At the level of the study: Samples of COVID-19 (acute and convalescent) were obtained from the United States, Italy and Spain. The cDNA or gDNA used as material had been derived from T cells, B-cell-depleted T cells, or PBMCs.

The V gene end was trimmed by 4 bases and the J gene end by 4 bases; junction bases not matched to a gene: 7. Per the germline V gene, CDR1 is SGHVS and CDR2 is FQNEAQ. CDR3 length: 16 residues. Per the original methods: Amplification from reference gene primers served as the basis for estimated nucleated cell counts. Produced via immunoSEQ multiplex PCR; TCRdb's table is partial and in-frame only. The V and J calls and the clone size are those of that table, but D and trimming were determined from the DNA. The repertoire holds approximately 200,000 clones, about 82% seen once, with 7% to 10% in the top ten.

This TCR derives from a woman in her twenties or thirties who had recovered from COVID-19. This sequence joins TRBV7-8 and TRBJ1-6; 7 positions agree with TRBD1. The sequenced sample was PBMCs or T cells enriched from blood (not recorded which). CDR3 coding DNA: TGTGCCAGCAGCTCCCGGGACAGAACTTATAATTCACCCCTCCACTTT. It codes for CASSSRDRTYNSPLHF.